A single sample is the source of the 6 T cell receptor beta chains below, sequenced in a study of control samples from healthy donors and cancer patients. Sequencing used immunoSEQ multiplex PCR; TCRdb keeps in-frame clones, though not all of them. Found here are roughly 130,000 clones, around 90% of them singletons; the top ten hold almost 2.5%. The sample taken for sequencing was blood. The origin of the receptors is a young man in good health.

This sequence joins TRBV20-1 and TRBJ2-5, with D possibly matching TRBD1 (6 bases). The CDR3 spans 18 residues. CDR1 and CDR2 from the germline V gene are DFQATT and SNEGSKA (reference sequence). The V and J ends lost 3 bases and 0 bases respectively, with 23 bases between them. Here the CDR3 reads CSASWLGASETYQETQYF. Here the CDR3 DNA reads TGCAGTGCTAGTTGGTTGGGGGCATCAGAAACTTACCAAGAGACCCAGTACTTC.

The chain is built from TRBV11-2 and TRBJ2-4; D ambiguous. Trimming took 4 bases from V and 9 from J, leaving 16 bases between them. The CDR3 is made up of 14 amino acids. The germline gives CDR1 SGHAT, CDR2 FQNNGV. The chain's CDR3 is CASSSNTGRSIQYF. The CDR3 coding sequence is TGTGCCAGCAGCTCGAACACGGGCAGGAGCATTCAGTACTTC.

DNA of the CDR3: TGTGCCAGCAGAGATAACACCGGGGAGCTGTTTTTT. Amino acid sequence: CASRDNTGELFF. The chain carries TRBV12-3 or TRBV12-4 and TRBJ2-2; no reliable D call. V dropped 6 bases and J dropped 2 bases, with 4 bases sitting between them. CDR3 length: 12 residues.

The V and J genes are TRBV5-1 and TRBJ1-6, with a tentative D call TRBD1 (5 bases). This CDR3 spans 14 amino acids. Trimming cost V 2 bases and J 8 bases, with 11 bases left between them. CDR1 and CDR2 (germline): SGHRS, YFSETQ. The CDR3 reads CASSLKGSDSPLHF. In DNA form, the CDR3 reads TGCGCCAGCAGCTTAAAGGGGAGTGATTCACCCCTCCACTTT.

CDR3 coding DNA: TGTGCCACCAGCAGAGAGAGCCCCGGGACAGGGAAACGGTATAGCAATCAGCCCCAGCATTTT. Translation: CATSRESPGTGKRYSNQPQHF. The chain is built from TRBV15 and TRBJ1-5; 9 positions match TRBD1. The CDR3 runs to 21 residues. Germline-derived CDR1 and CDR2 are LNHNV and YYDKDF (reference sequence). V lost 0 bases and J lost 0; bases outside the gene matches: 15.

The V gene is TRBV7-3, the J gene TRBJ1-2; D gene uncertain. Germline CDR1 reads SGHTA; CDR2 reads FQGTGA. The CDR3 contains 13 residues. Trimming removed 5 bases at V and 2 bases at J, with 9 bases between. The CDR3 region has the DNA TGTGCCAGCAGCCAAGACCGAAACTATGGCTACACCTTC. It is translated as CASSQDRNYGYTF. Supplemented by reference TRBV7-3 and TRBJ1-2, the full variable domain reads GAGVSQTPSNKVTEKGKYVELRCDPISGHTALYWYRQSLGQGPEFLIYFQGTGAADDSGLPNDRFFAVRPEGSVSTLKIQRTERGDSAVYLCASSQDRNYGYTFGSGTRLTVV.